The source of this T cell receptor (beta chain) is a study of HIV-infected patients and healthy controls. Trimming shortened V by 4 bases and J by 2 bases, and 9 bases separated the two germline ends. Per the germline V gene, CDR1 is SGHDN and CDR2 is FVKESK. This CDR3 is built from 15 residues. TCRdb recomputed calls from the 5' RACE reads with MiXCR, one row per CDR3 protein. The top ten clones hold about 6% of a sample with some 67,000 distinct CDR3 sequences, 16% of them seen once. This clonotype was recorded a few times. The origin of this receptor is a human donor in good health. The genes are TRBV14 and TRBJ1-6; D not resolved. Sequenced input: CD4+ T cells from blood. The CDR3 is CASSLPGTYNSPLHF. Here the CDR3 DNA reads TGTGCCAGCAGCCTGCCGGGGACCTATAATTCACCCCTCCACTTT.